This T cell receptor beta chain was profiled in a study of T cell clonality in common variable immunodeficiency. The germline V gene encodes CDR1 SGHTA and CDR2 FQGNSA. V lost 0 bases, J lost 7 bases, and 12 bases lay in between. This CDR3 comprises 14 residues. Clones were read by immunoSEQ multiplex PCR, and TCRdb kept only the in-frame ones, dropping some. The sample contains 50,000 to 60,000 clones, none occurring once; 2% to 2.5% lies in the top ten. Many counts were recorded for this clone. The read terminates 3 residues before the CDR3 end, so the remaining end is supplied by the germline J gene.

The sequenced material came from peripheral blood mononuclear cells. This rearrangement joins TRBV7-2 to TRBJ2-5; D is perhaps TRBD1 (5 bases). This clonotype was obtained from a person between 18 and 75 years old in good health. This CDR3 is CASSLARQGATQYF. The CDR3 DNA, read in part, is TGTGCCAGCAGCTTAGCGAGGCAGGGTGCGACC.